This T cell receptor (beta chain) is drawn from a study of T cell responses to AZD1222 COVID-19 vaccine. Germline V gives CDR1 SNHLY, CDR2 FYNNEI. Trimming took off 2 bases at V and 5 bases at J, with 7 bases between the two ends. CDR3 length: 13 residues. Second-dose intervals near 4 or 12 weeks were combined. The repertoire was sequenced with immunoSEQ multiplex PCR; TCRdb's copy has only in-frame clones and lacks some. The table has some 150,000 clones, over 75% seen once. This chain joins TRBV2 and TRBJ1-5, with D maybe TRBD1 (6 bases). This TCR was recovered from an adult who received the AZD1222 COVID-19 vaccine. The specimen was peripheral blood, collected 28 days after the second AZD1222 dose. This CDR3 reads CASSEHRDQPQHF. CDR3 sequence (DNA): TGTGCCAGCAGTGAACACAGGGATCAGCCCCAGCATTTT.